The 30 T cell receptor beta chains below come from one sample, sequenced in a study of T cells after yellow fever vaccination. Using its own MiXCR run on the 5' RACE reads, TCRdb lists one record per CDR3 protein. The sample has just under 600,000 distinct CDR3 sequences, approximately 13% seen once. Sequenced here: PBMCs, sampled on the day of the yellow fever booster vaccination. The receptors come from a young man who received the YFV17D yellow fever vaccine.

This clonotype was counted only a few times. The chain joins TRBV10-3 to TRBJ1-1; a possible D gene is TRBD1 (6 bases). Per germline, CDR1 ENHRY and CDR2 SYGVKD. The CDR3 runs 16 residues. V lost 0 bases and J lost 3, with 14 bases in between. The CDR3 DNA reads TGTGCCATCAGTGAGTCACAGGGTGGGGTGGACACTGAAGCTTTCTTT. It codes for CAISESQGGVDTEAFF.

Details on this clonotype: The limits of the CDR3 on the DNA are not certain, so only TCRdb's listed CDR3 is given. The J gene is TRBJ2-2, the V gene TRBV12-3 or TRBV12-4; the table's D call of TRBD2 was not tested on the DNA. The CDR3 is 18 amino acids long, termini counted. The CDR3 loop is CASTSEGIRTPTPGSCFF.

This clonotype turned up a few times. V usage is TRBV6-2 or TRBV6-3 and J usage is TRBJ1-5, with D hard to call. V was shortened by 7 bases and J by 7 bases, with 5 bases between the two germline ends. There are 10 residues in the CDR3. Germline loops: CDR1 MNHEY, CDR2 SVGEGT. The chain's CDR3 is CASNRQPQHF. CDR3 sequence (DNA): TGTGCCAGCAACAGACAGCCCCAGCATTTT.

The CDR3 protein is CASSLGAEHYSGANVLTF. Here the CDR3 DNA reads TGTGCCAGCAGTTTGGGGGCAGAACACTACTCTGGGGCCAACGTCCTGACTTTC. The chain joins TRBV28 to TRBJ2-6, with a possible D match to TRBD1 (6 bases). Germline V lookup: CDR1 MDHEN, CDR2 SYDVKM. The CDR3 consists of 18 residues. Trimming took 3 bases from V and 0 from J, leaving 15 bases between them.

This clonotype was detected a few times. The chain recombines TRBV20-1 with TRBJ2-7, with D possibly being TRBD2 (5 bases). Trimming pared 6 bases from V and 3 bases from J, leaving 15 bases between. The CDR3 is made up of 13 amino acids. CDR1 and CDR2 from the germline V gene are DFQATT and SNEGSKA (reference sequence). As DNA, the CDR3 is TGCAGTGCAACCAGAGGGATGGGCTACGAGCAGTACTTC. Amino acids: CSATRGMGYEQYF.

This clonotype was seen a few times. This chain joins TRBV5-1 and TRBJ2-7; TRBD1 is a possible D gene (6 bases). The CDR3 sequence is 13 residues long. CDR1 SGHRS and CDR2 YFSETQ come from the germline V gene. Trimming removed 4 bases at V and 4 bases at J, with 12 bases between. The CDR3 DNA reads TGCGCCAGCAGCCACACCACAGGGTACGAGCAGTACTTC. Residues: CASSHTTGYEQYF.

The rearrangement links TRBV6-2 or TRBV6-3 to TRBJ2-1; TRBD2 agrees at 11 bases. The CDR3 extends over 22 amino acids. The trim removed 3 bases at V and 2 bases at J, leaving 21 bases unmatched. The germline gives CDR1 MNHEY, CDR2 SVGEGT. CDR3 residues: CASSYLTPRRGIAGGPYNEQFF. DNA for the CDR3: TGTGCCAGCAGTTATCTTACTCCCCGCAGGGGGATAGCGGGAGGGCCCTACAATGAGCAGTTCTTC.

This sequence joins TRBV5-1 and TRBJ2-5; 9 nucleotides agree with TRBD2. CDR1 is SGHRS and CDR2 is YFSETQ in the germline V gene. The CDR3 contains 15 residues. V was pared by 2 bases and J by 1 base, with 3 bases of the junction left unmatched. The CDR3 is CASSFLSGGQETQYF. The CDR3 nucleotides read TGCGCCAGCAGCTTCCTTAGCGGGGGCCAAGAGACCCAGTACTTC.

The genes are TRBV5-6 and TRBJ2-1; D is perhaps TRBD1 (5 bases). The length of the CDR3 is 16 residues. CDR1 and CDR2 from the germline V gene are SGHDT and YYEEEE. Trimming removed 7 bases at V and 2 bases at J, with 19 bases between. The CDR3 DNA follows: TGTGCCAGCCAGGACACCTCGGGTACGGCCTACAATGAGCAGTTCTTC. Translation gives CASQDTSGTAYNEQFF. Using reference TRBV5-6 and TRBJ2-1 for the parts outside the CDR3, the full variable domain is DAGVTQSPTHLIKTRGQQVTLRCSPKSGHDTVSWYQQALGQGPQFIFQYYEEEERQRGNFPDRFSGHQFPNYSSELNVNALLLGDSALYLCASQDTSGTAYNEQFFGPGTRLTVL.

This clonotype came up a few times. J is TRBJ2-7 and V is TRBV5-5; D may be TRBD1 (6 bases). CDR3 length: 17 residues. The germline V gene encodes CDR1 SGHKS and CDR2 YYEKEE (reference sequence). V lost 5 bases, J lost 5 bases, and 26 bases lay in between. This chain's CDR3 is CASRRQGRNNLRHEQYF. In DNA, the CDR3 is TGTGCCAGCAGACGTCAGGGGCGCAATAATCTTCGCCACGAGCAGTACTTC.

This clonotype appeared many times. The V call is TRBV4-3, the J call TRBJ2-7; 11 bases are a match to TRBD2. V dropped 0 bases and J dropped 6; count of bases not matched to a gene: 4. Germline V gene sequence: CDR1 LGHNA, CDR2 YSLEER. The CDR3 extends over 15 amino acids. The CDR3 region is CASSQELAGAGEQYF. CDR3 in DNA: TGCGCCAGCAGCCAAGAACTAGCGGGAGCGGGCGAGCAGTACTTC.

This clonotype appeared a few times. The V and J genes are TRBV20-1 and TRBJ2-5; perhaps TRBD2 as D (7 bases). The CDR3 has 13 residues. V lost 6 bases to trimming and J lost 5 bases, with 16 bases between them. Germline V gene data show CDR1 as DFQATT and CDR2 as SNEGSKA (reference sequence). The CDR3 loop is CSASRGAGETQYF. CDR3 nucleotide sequence: TGCAGTGCCTCTCGGGGGGCTGGCGAGACCCAGTACTTC.

The rearrangement joins TRBV5-1 to TRBJ2-7, with D possibly being TRBD1 or TRBD2 (5 bases each). Trimming left V 5 bases short and J 7 bases short, with 19 bases between. This CDR3 is 14 amino acids long. Germline V gene sequence: CDR1 SGHRS, CDR2 YFSETQ. In DNA form, the CDR3 reads TGCGCCAGCAGTTCCGGGACGGTCATAGGGGAGCAGTACTTC. Translation: CASSSGTVIGEQYF.

This clonotype was seen at least ten times. The CDR3 loop reads CASSLGQGRTGELFF. In nucleotides, the CDR3 is TGTGCCAGCAGTTTAGGCCAGGGTAGAACCGGGGAGCTGTTTTTT. The V call is TRBV12-3 or TRBV12-4, the J call TRBJ2-2, with D perhaps TRBD1 (5 bases). This CDR3 comprises 15 residues. Trimming left V 1 base short and J 5 bases short, with 11 bases between.

The gene calls are TRBV29-1 and TRBJ2-5, with D possibly matching TRBD1 (6 bases). CDR3 length: 12 residues. Trimming shortened V by 7 bases and J by 5 bases, and 14 bases separated the two germline ends. CDR1 SQVTM and CDR2 ANQGSEA come from the germline V gene. The CDR3, as DNA: TGCAGCGCCGGACAGTGGAGGGAGACCCAGTACTTC. It yields the protein CSAGQWRETQYF.

This clonotype was counted between two and nine times. V usage is TRBV5-1 and J usage is TRBJ2-3; no definite D call. Germline-derived CDR1 and CDR2 are SGHRS and YFSETQ. CDR3 length equals 14 residues. Trimming took 0 bases from V and 6 from J, leaving 11 bases between them. The CDR3 nucleotides are TGCGCCAGCAGCTTGGTTCCGGGTATGGATACGCAGTATTTT. Translating gives CASSLVPGMDTQYF.

This clonotype was observed at least ten times. The genes are TRBV7-2 and TRBJ2-1; TRBD1 agrees at 10 bases. This CDR3 contains 16 residues. V lost 7 bases and J lost 3; bases outside the gene matches: 9. The V gene's germline CDR1 is SGHTA and CDR2 FQGNSA. The CDR3 reads CASTGQGIGNYNEQFF. The CDR3 DNA is TGTGCCAGCACGGGACAGGGGATTGGAAACTACAATGAGCAGTTCTTC.

The chain has TRBV11-2 and TRBJ2-2, with 14 nucleotides matching TRBD2. V lost 4 bases, J lost 2 bases, and 9 bases stayed unmatched. This CDR3 has 19 residues. The germline V gene encodes CDR1 SGHAT and CDR2 FQNNGV. The CDR3 DNA reads TGTGCCAGCAGCTCCCCCGGGACTAGCGGGAGTCCCAACACCGGGGAGCTGTTTTTT. Translating it yields CASSSPGTSGSPNTGELFF.

This chain uses TRBV3-1 with TRBJ2-7; 10 bases align to TRBD1. The ends lost 3 bases at V and 5 bases at J; junction bases unmatched: 7. This CDR3 spans 15 amino acids. Germline CDR1 reads LGHDT; CDR2 reads YNNKEL (reference sequence). The CDR3 DNA reads TGTGCCAGCAGCCATAACACGGACAGGGGGAACGAGCAGTACTTC. Protein product: CASSHNTDRGNEQYF.

The V call is TRBV20-1, the J call TRBJ2-3; TRBD1 is a possible D gene (5 bases). The germline gives CDR1 DFQATT, CDR2 SNEGSKA (reference sequence). V shed 0 bases and J shed 3 bases, with 19 bases lying between them. The CDR3 covers 17 residues. CDR3 DNA: TGCAGTGCTAGAGACCCCCGGCAGGGAATGAGGACAGATACGCAGTATTTT. Translated: CSARDPRQGMRTDTQYF.

J is TRBJ2-1 and V is TRBV20-1, with a tentative D call TRBD2 (5 bases). The CDR3 consists of 13 residues. CDR1 DFQATT and CDR2 SNEGSKA come from the germline V gene (reference sequence). CDR3 amino acids: CSPRRGPGNEQFF. The CDR3 DNA follows: TGCAGCCCCCGGCGAGGGCCAGGCAATGAGCAGTTCTTC.

The genes are TRBV5-6 and TRBJ2-7; D gene uncertain. The CDR3 covers 13 residues. The germline V and J ends were trimmed by 2 bases and 0 bases, with 6 bases remaining between them. Germline-derived CDR1 and CDR2 are SGHDT and YYEEEE. CDR3 coding DNA: TGTGCCAGCAGCTTCAAGGCCTCCTACGAGCAGTACTTC. This sequence encodes CASSFKASYEQYF. The whole variable domain, remainder taken from reference TRBV5-6 and TRBJ2-7, is DAGVTQSPTHLIKTRGQQVTLRCSPKSGHDTVSWYQQALGQGPQFIFQYYEEEERQRGNFPDRFSGHQFPNYSSELNVNALLLGDSALYLCASSFKASYEQYFGPGTRLTVT.

This clonotype came up a few times. V gene TRBV19 combines with J gene TRBJ2-1; 9 nucleotides align to TRBD2. CDR1 is LNHDA and CDR2 is SQIVND in the germline V gene (reference sequence). The length of the CDR3 is 16 residues. J gave up 7 bases and V 6 bases, and 13 bases lay outside the gene matches. CDR3 protein: CASRLLGASGTNEQFF. The DNA of the CDR3 is TGTGCCAGTAGGCTTCTCGGAGCTAGCGGGACGAATGAGCAGTTCTTC. The complete variable domain, with remaining parts taken from reference TRBV19 and TRBJ2-1, reads DGGITQSPKYLFRKEGQNVTLSCEQNLNHDAMYWYRQDPGQGLRLIYYSQIVNDFQKGDIAEGYSVSREKKESFPLTVTSAQKNPTAFYLCASRLLGASGTNEQFFGPGTRLTVL.

This sequence joins TRBV12-3 or TRBV12-4 and TRBJ1-3, with TRBD1 identical over 7 bases. The CDR3 has 15 residues. Germline trimming cut 3 bases from V and 2 bases from J; bases unmatched to any gene: 4. The CDR3 nucleotides read TGTGCCAGCAGTTTGGGTACAGGGGCTGGAAACACCATATATTTT. Encoded protein: CASSLGTGAGNTIYF.

The V gene is TRBV4-3, the J gene TRBJ2-4; D gene uncertain. V was shortened by 1 base and J by 0 bases, with 10 bases between the two germline ends. Germline V gene sequence: CDR1 LGHNA, CDR2 YSLEER. The length of the CDR3 is 16 residues. Here the CDR3 DNA reads TGCGCCAGCAGCCAAGGAGCAGGACGAGCCAAAAACATTCAGTACTTC. Translated: CASSQGAGRAKNIQYF.

This chain's CDR3 is CASSPGGLGELFF. The CDR3 DNA sequence: TGTGCCAGCTCGCCTGGAGGTCTCGGGGAGCTGTTTTTT. V is TRBV18 and J is TRBJ2-2; maybe TRBD2 (5 bases). Trimming removed 6 bases from V and 7 bases from J, with 12 bases in between. Looked up from germline, CDR1 is KGHSH and CDR2 is LQKENI. The CDR3 has 13 residues.

This clonotype was seen a handful of times. The chain employs TRBV11-2 and TRBJ2-2; 7 bases are shared with TRBD2. CDR1 and CDR2 (germline): SGHAT, FQNNGV. This CDR3 comprises 19 residues. The V gene end was trimmed by 5 bases and the J gene end by 3 bases; junction bases not matched to a gene: 18. The CDR3 nucleotides are TGTGCCAGCAGCGATCTTGGGGACTACTCCAACCAACACACCGGGGAGCTGTTTTTT. Its translation is CASSDLGDYSNQHTGELFF. Supplemented by reference TRBV11-2 and TRBJ2-2, the full variable domain reads EAGVAQSPRYKIIEKRQSVAFWCNPISGHATLYWYQQILGQGPKLLIQFQNNGVVDDSQLPKDRFSAERLKGVDSTLKIQPAKLEDSAVYLCASSDLGDYSNQHTGELFFGEGSRLTVL.

CDR3: CASGQTDTQYF. CDR3 nucleotides: TGTGCCAGCGGCCAGACAGATACGCAGTATTTT. This chain uses TRBV6-2 or TRBV6-3 with TRBJ2-3; D unclear. Germline assignment: CDR1 MNHEY and CDR2 SVGEGT. The CDR3 has 11 amino acids. V lost 8 bases to trimming and J lost 3 bases, with 6 bases between them.

The V and J genes are TRBV20-1 and TRBJ2-7; 11 bases line up with TRBD1. V shed 3 bases, J shed 9 bases, and the junction held 10 bases outside the gene matches. Germline V gives CDR1 DFQATT, CDR2 SNEGSKA (reference sequence). The CDR3 extends over 14 amino acids. CDR3: CSARTPGQGVRQYF. CDR3 DNA: TGCAGTGCTAGGACTCCGGGACAGGGGGTTCGGCAGTACTTC.

V usage is TRBV20-1 and J usage is TRBJ2-1; D ambiguous. CDR1 and CDR2 (germline): DFQATT, SNEGSKA (reference sequence). The CDR3 runs 12 residues. V lost 5 bases and J 8 bases, leaving 13 bases between the germline ends. CDR3 sequence: CSAVEFGYEQFF. The CDR3 bases are TGCAGTGCTGTGGAGTTTGGCTATGAGCAGTTCTTC.